These 7 T cell receptor beta chains were sequenced from one sample in a study of blood T cell repertoires in COVID-19. Sequencing used immunoSEQ multiplex PCR; TCRdb keeps in-frame clones, though not all of them. The profile shows tens of thousands of clones, around 87% of them singletons. Sequencing used peripheral blood. The receptors stem from a human donor in a cohort sampled during active COVID-19.

The gene calls are TRBV27 and TRBJ2-5, with 7 bases aligning to TRBD2. J gave up 5 bases and V 5 bases, and 8 bases lay outside the gene matches. The CDR3 is 14 amino acids. Per germline, CDR1 MNHEY and CDR2 SMNVEV (reference sequence). The CDR3 here is CASSRGGLRETQYF. CDR3 sequence (DNA): TGTGCCAGCAGTCGGGGAGGGCTGCGGGAGACCCAGTACTTC.

The chain carries TRBV5-1 and TRBJ2-3, with 8 positions matching TRBD2. Germline V gene data show CDR1 as SGHRS and CDR2 as YFSETQ. CDR3 length: 17 amino acids. Trimming removed 1 base from V and 1 base from J; junction bases left unmatched: 8. CDR3 in amino acids: CASSLRVAGSRTDTQYF. Written as DNA, the CDR3 is TGCGCCAGCAGCTTGAGGGTAGCGGGGTCTCGCACAGATACGCAGTATTTT.

This clone was seen only a few times. V gene TRBV11-3 combines with J gene TRBJ2-4, with D maybe TRBD1 (7 bases). Germline V lookup: CDR1 SGHNT, CDR2 YENEEA. V was pared by 1 base and J by 9 bases, with 16 bases between. This CDR3 spans 15 amino acids. The CDR3: CASSLGGRQGGIQYF. CDR3 sequence (DNA): TGTGCCAGCAGCTTAGGCGGGCGGCAGGGGGGCATTCAGTACTTC.

The chain combines TRBV6-5 with TRBJ1-2; D unresolved. The ends were cut back, 2 bases at V and 4 bases at J, with 8 bases in the middle. CDR3 size: 13 residues. Germline V gene data show CDR1 as MNHEY and CDR2 as SVGAGI. CDR3 region: CASSYGPVYGYTF. Written as DNA, the CDR3 is TGTGCCAGCAGTTACGGTCCGGTCTATGGCTACACCTTC.

This sequence joins TRBV29-1 and TRBJ2-7; a possible D gene is TRBD2 (7 bases). Germline assignment: CDR1 SQVTM and CDR2 ANQGSEA. Trimming shortened V by 3 bases and J by 2 bases, and 11 bases separated the two germline ends. This CDR3 is built from 13 residues. The CDR3 loop is CSVDKGGPYEQYF. CDR3 DNA: TGCAGCGTTGACAAGGGGGGGCCCTACGAGCAGTACTTC.

V gene TRBV6-5 combines with J gene TRBJ1-6; no clear D. The CDR3 length is 13 residues. Germline V gene lookup returns CDR1 MNHEY and CDR2 SVGAGI. V lost 6 bases and J lost 6, with 9 bases in between. CDR3 loop: CASSSTGNSPLHF. The CDR3 coding sequence is TGTGCCAGCAGCTCAACGGGTAATTCACCCCTCCACTTT.

The rearrangement joins TRBV9 to TRBJ2-1, with D perhaps TRBD2 (5 bases). This CDR3 contains 13 residues. V shed 2 bases and J shed 4 bases, with 7 bases lying between them. Per germline, CDR1 SGDLS and CDR2 YYNGEE. The CDR3 is CASSVDFYNEQFF. The CDR3 coding sequence is TGTGCCAGCAGCGTGGACTTTTACAATGAGCAGTTCTTC.